The present T cell receptor (beta chain) was sequenced within a study of cytomegalovirus exposure and HLA in healthy donors. The study's findings and limits: A likely sequencing artifact accounted for one observed cluster of highly shared sequence variants. Beyond CMV serostatus, there was no information to go on about immune exposure.

This CDR3 has 17 residues. Trimming removed 2 bases from V and 6 bases from J, with 23 bases in between. The table lists this clone with a few counts. The antigen remains undetermined. PCR used 60 Vbeta primers and 13 Jbeta primers. The method was immunoSEQ multiplex PCR; TCRdb's version includes in-frame clones alone and lacks a portion of them. The repertoire holds over 130,000 clones, with over 75% as singletons. The V call is TRBV23-1, the J call TRBJ2-7, with D maybe TRBD2 (6 bases). TRBV23-1 is recorded as an ORF, its role being uncertain. Sequenced material: PBMCs. This receptor was identified in a female donor in good health and CMV-seronegative. This CDR3 reads CASSQMPYGRGGSEQYF. CDR3 bases: TGCGCCAGCAGTCAAATGCCCTATGGTCGGGGAGGATCCGAGCAGTACTTC.